The 20 T cell receptor beta chains below were found in one sample sequenced in a study of identical twins. TCRdb re-analysed the 5' RACE reads in MiXCR, keeping a single row per CDR3 protein. The table has hundreds of thousands of distinct CDR3 sequences, around an eighth seen once. This same sample was also part of a study on yellow fever vaccine responses in identical twins.

The sequencing sample was made of PBMCs. These receptors all come from a young woman in good health.

This clonotype was counted many times. The V call is TRBV6-1, the J call TRBJ1-5; D perhaps matches TRBD1 (5 bases). The CDR3 contains 14 residues. From germline, CDR1 is MNHNS and CDR2 SASEGT. V gave up 6 bases and J gave up 1 base, with 10 bases separating them. The CDR3 nucleotides read TGTGCCAGCAGCAACGGGGGGAGCAATCAGCCCCAGCATTTT. Encoded protein: CASSNGGSNQPQHF.

This chain connects TRBV12-3 or TRBV12-4 to TRBJ2-1; D might be TRBD1 (5 bases). The CDR3 is 16 residues long. The V end lost 5 bases, the J end lost 4 bases, and 18 bases lay between the germline ends. The CDR3 DNA follows: TGTGCCAGCAGTCTTCCTCAGGGTTGGAGATACAATGAGCAGTTCTTC. Residues: CASSLPQGWRYNEQFF.

The chain carries TRBV5-1 and TRBJ2-1, with 7 nucleotides matching TRBD1. Germline CDR1 and CDR2: SGHRS and YFSETQ. CDR3 length: 15 residues. J was trimmed by 6 bases and V by 3 bases; bases with no gene match: 9. Here the CDR3 reads CASSWVTGQRNEQFF. CDR3 bases: TGCGCCAGCAGCTGGGTGACAGGGCAACGCAATGAGCAGTTCTTC.

This clonotype came up many times. The CDR3 DNA is TGTGCCAGCAGGGCGACAGGGGGCGGATACGCAGATACGCAGTATTTT. Protein: CASRATGGGYADTQYF. The V call is TRBV6-1, the J call TRBJ2-3; 10 bases agree with TRBD1. The V gene end was trimmed by 6 bases and the J gene end by 4 bases; junction bases not matched to a gene: 10. Germline V gene lookup returns CDR1 MNHNS and CDR2 SASEGT. The CDR3 extends over 16 amino acids.

This clonotype came up a few times. The rearrangement links TRBV9 to TRBJ2-2; TRBD1 matches at 7 bases. V gave up 4 bases and J gave up 3 bases; unmatched junction bases: 9. Germline CDR1 and CDR2: SGDLS and YYNGEE. This CDR3 contains 16 residues. Here the CDR3 reads CASSITGDVYTGELFF. The CDR3 region has the DNA TGTGCCAGCAGCATCACAGGGGATGTCTACACCGGGGAGCTGTTTTTT.

This clonotype has just a few counts. This sequence joins TRBV28 and TRBJ1-1, with D hard to call. V was trimmed by 4 bases and J by 9 bases, leaving 12 bases between them. The CDR3 extends over 12 amino acids. CDR1 and CDR2 (germline): MDHEN, SYDVKM. CDR3 nucleotides: TGTGCCAGCAGTTCCCTCCGGACCAAAGCTTTCTTT. It is translated as CASSSLRTKAFF.

This clonotype was seen more than once but under ten times. V is TRBV15 and J is TRBJ1-2, with D possibly matching TRBD1 (6 bases). V dropped 5 bases and J dropped 2 bases, with 24 bases sitting between them. Per germline, CDR1 LNHNV and CDR2 YYDKDF (reference sequence). This CDR3 comprises 18 residues. This CDR3 reads CATSEVGGSGAVNYGYTF. In nucleotides, the CDR3 is TGTGCCACCAGCGAGGTTGGGGGCTCGGGGGCAGTGAACTATGGCTACACCTTC.

The chain employs TRBV12-3 or TRBV12-4 and TRBJ1-5, with D hard to call. The CDR3 runs to 15 residues. Between the trimmed V and J ends, which lost 5 bases and 6 bases, there was a span of 17 bases. This CDR3 reads CASSARSQIGQPQHF. The CDR3, as DNA: TGTGCCAGCAGTGCCCGGTCCCAGATAGGTCAGCCCCAGCATTTT.

This clonotype was counted a few times. The chain carries TRBV6-2 or TRBV6-3 and TRBJ2-7; D gene ambiguous. This CDR3 spans 12 amino acids. The V end lost 2 bases, the J end lost 2 bases, and 4 bases lay between the germline ends. The germline CDR1 and CDR2 sequences are MNHEY and SVGEGT. CDR3 sequence: CASSYTPYEQYF. The CDR3 nucleotides are TGTGCCAGCAGTTACACCCCCTACGAGCAGTACTTC.

Only one count was recorded for this clonotype. This sequence joins TRBV18 and TRBJ2-3, with 9 bases lining up with TRBD2. The germline CDR1 and CDR2 sequences are KGHSH and LQKENI. V trimming: 4 bases; J trimming: 1 base; junction bases outside the gene matches: 9. The CDR3 contains 17 residues. CDR3: CASSRASIAGGTDTQYF. The CDR3 DNA reads as TGTGCCAGCTCACGAGCCTCCATAGCGGGGGGCACAGATACGCAGTATTTT.

The chain has TRBV7-9 and TRBJ1-1; TRBD1 agrees at 7 bases. The CDR3 is made up of 12 amino acids. Germline-derived CDR1 and CDR2 are SEHNR and FQNEAQ (reference sequence). V shed 0 bases, J shed 11 bases, and the junction held 3 bases outside the gene matches. CDR3 loop: CASSLAGQMAFF. Written as DNA, the CDR3 is TGTGCCAGCAGCTTAGCGGGACAGATGGCTTTCTTT.

This clonotype was counted many times. The J gene is TRBJ2-2, the V gene TRBV2, with D perhaps matching TRBD2 (5 bases). V lost 3 bases to trimming and J lost 5 bases, with 7 bases between them. The CDR3 sequence is 13 residues long. The germline V gene has CDR1 SNHLY and CDR2 FYNNEI. This CDR3 is CASSDRGTGELFF. DNA of the CDR3: TGTGCCAGCAGTGATAGAGGGACCGGGGAGCTGTTTTTT.

The genes are TRBV13 and TRBJ2-3, with a weak D call TRBD2 (5 bases). Trimming took off 5 bases at V and 2 bases at J, with 11 bases between the two ends. Germline CDR1 reads PRHDT; CDR2 reads FYEKMQ (reference sequence). The CDR3 consists of 14 residues. In DNA form, the CDR3 reads TGTGCCAGCAGCCGACCCGGGGACACAGATACGCAGTATTTT. This encodes CASSRPGDTDTQYF.

This clonotype was seen many times. The CDR3 nucleotides read TGTGCCAGCCATTTTACTAACACTGAAGCTTTCTTT. This gives the protein CASHFTNTEAFF. The V gene is TRBV7-9, the J gene TRBJ1-1, with D unclear. The CDR3 is made up of 12 amino acids. Germline V CDR1 and CDR2: SEHNR, FQNEAQ (reference sequence). Trimming took off 8 bases at V and 2 bases at J, with 9 bases between the two ends.

This clonotype was seen many times. The genes are TRBV5-1 and TRBJ1-4; D uncertain. The CDR3 is made up of 14 amino acids. The germline V gene has CDR1 SGHRS and CDR2 YFSETQ. The V gene lost 6 bases and the J gene lost 0 bases, with 9 bases spanning the gap. CDR3 residues: CASTAAATNEKLFF. CDR3 sequence (DNA): TGCGCCAGCACCGCGGCTGCAACTAATGAAAAACTGTTTTTT.

CDR3 in DNA: TGTGCCAGCAGTGAACTATCTCCGAGCCCCACAGATACGCAGTATTTT. Protein product: CASSELSPSPTDTQYF. This chain uses TRBV2 with TRBJ2-3; D is unclear. The germline gives CDR1 SNHLY, CDR2 FYNNEI. Deletions cut 2 bases from V and 2 bases from J, with 14 bases between. The CDR3 is 16 amino acids.

The chain has TRBV7-2 and TRBJ2-7; 10 bases map to TRBD2. Germline V CDR1 and CDR2: SGHTA, FQGNSA. With 2 bases clipped from V and 3 bases from J, the junction kept 4 bases outside the gene matches. CDR3 length equals 15 residues. CDR3 nucleotides: TGTGCCAGCAGCTTAACGGCTAGCGGGAGCTACGAGCAGTACTTC. Its protein is CASSLTASGSYEQYF.

The rearrangement uses TRBV12-3 or TRBV12-4 and TRBJ2-5; D perhaps matches TRBD2 (6 bases). V lost 3 bases, J lost 2 bases, and 10 bases lay in between. This CDR3 has 14 residues. CDR3 residues: CASSFGTEQETQYF. CDR3 bases: TGTGCCAGCAGTTTCGGGACTGAGCAAGAGACCCAGTACTTC.

There are a few counts of this clonotype. The chain uses TRBV20-1 and TRBJ1-2; tentative D call: TRBD1 (6 bases). This CDR3 spans 14 amino acids. Per germline, CDR1 DFQATT and CDR2 SNEGSKA (reference sequence). Trimming took 3 bases from V and 3 from J, leaving 14 bases between them. This CDR3 is CSARDKGGDYGYTF. CDR3 coding DNA: TGCAGTGCTAGGGATAAGGGGGGAGACTATGGCTACACCTTC.

This clonotype has at least ten counts. This chain links TRBV21-1 with TRBJ2-1; the D call of TRBD2 is as the table states it, not checked on the DNA. TRBV21-1 is noted as a pseudogene. The CDR3 is 16 residues long. The CDR3 nucleotides are TGTGCCAGCAGCAAAGGGAGGAGGGGTGCCCACGATGAGCAGTTCTTC. The encoded protein is CASSKGRRGAHDEQFF.